This T cell receptor beta chain is drawn from a study of T cell clones after liver transplantation. Produced via immunoSEQ multiplex PCR; TCRdb's table is partial and in-frame only. The table shows under 60,000 clones, with under 85% occurring only once. This CDR3 spans 13 amino acids. The ends lost 3 bases at V and 4 bases at J; junction bases unmatched: 6. Germline values: CDR1 SQVTM, CDR2 ANQGSEA. This rearrangement joins TRBV29-1 to TRBJ2-7, with 7 bases aligning to TRBD2. The sequencing here drew on CD4+ T cells from blood, taken at the 22-month timepoint. This TCR derives from a human patient who received a liver transplant. Part of the T cell pool may stem from the graft donor. The CDR3 here is CSVDMDGGYEQYF. CDR3 DNA: TGCAGCGTTGACATGGACGGGGGGTACGAGCAGTACTTC.